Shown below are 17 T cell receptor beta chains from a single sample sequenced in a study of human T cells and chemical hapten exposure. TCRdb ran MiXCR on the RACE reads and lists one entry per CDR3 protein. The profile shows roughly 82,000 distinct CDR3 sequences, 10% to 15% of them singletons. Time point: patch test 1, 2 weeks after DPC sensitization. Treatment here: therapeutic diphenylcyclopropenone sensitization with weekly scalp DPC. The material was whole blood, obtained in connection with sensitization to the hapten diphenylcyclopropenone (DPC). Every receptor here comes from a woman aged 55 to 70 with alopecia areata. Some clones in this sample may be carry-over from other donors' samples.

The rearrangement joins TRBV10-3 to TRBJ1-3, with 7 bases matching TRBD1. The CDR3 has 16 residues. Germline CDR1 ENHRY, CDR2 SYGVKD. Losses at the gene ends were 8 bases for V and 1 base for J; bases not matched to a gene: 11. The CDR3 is CAIQMGEDRSGNTIYF. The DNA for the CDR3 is TGTGCCATCCAAATGGGCGAGGACAGGTCTGGAAACACCATATATTTT.

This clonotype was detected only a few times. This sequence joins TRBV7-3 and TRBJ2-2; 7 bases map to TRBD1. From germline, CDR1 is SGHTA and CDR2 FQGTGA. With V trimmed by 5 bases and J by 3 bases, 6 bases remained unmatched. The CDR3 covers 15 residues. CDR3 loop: CASSPMTGYTGELFF. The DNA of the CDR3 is TGTGCCAGCAGCCCCATGACAGGGTACACCGGGGAGCTGTTTTTT.

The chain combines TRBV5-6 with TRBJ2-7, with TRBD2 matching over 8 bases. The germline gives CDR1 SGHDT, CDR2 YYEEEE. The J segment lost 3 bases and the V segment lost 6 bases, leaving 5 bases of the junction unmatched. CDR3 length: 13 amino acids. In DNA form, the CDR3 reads TGTGCCAGCACCTCAGCGGGGGTCTACGAGCAGTACTTC. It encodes CASTSAGVYEQYF. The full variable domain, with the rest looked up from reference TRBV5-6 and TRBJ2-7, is DAGVTQSPTHLIKTRGQQVTLRCSPKSGHDTVSWYQQALGQGPQFIFQYYEEEERQRGNFPDRFSGHQFPNYSSELNVNALLLGDSALYLCASTSAGVYEQYFGPGTRLTVT.

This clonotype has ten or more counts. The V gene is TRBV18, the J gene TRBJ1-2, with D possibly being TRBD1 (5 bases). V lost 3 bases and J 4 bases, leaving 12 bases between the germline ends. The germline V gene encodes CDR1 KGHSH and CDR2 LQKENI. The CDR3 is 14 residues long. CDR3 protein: CASSPQGIVYGYTF. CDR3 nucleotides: TGTGCCAGCTCACCGCAGGGTATAGTCTATGGCTACACCTTC. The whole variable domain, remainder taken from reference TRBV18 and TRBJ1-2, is NAGVMQNPRHLVRRRGQEARLRCSPMKGHSHVYWYRQLPEEGLKFMVYLQKENIIDESGMPKERFSAEFPKEGPSILRIQQVVRGDSAAYFCASSPQGIVYGYTFGSGTRLTVV.

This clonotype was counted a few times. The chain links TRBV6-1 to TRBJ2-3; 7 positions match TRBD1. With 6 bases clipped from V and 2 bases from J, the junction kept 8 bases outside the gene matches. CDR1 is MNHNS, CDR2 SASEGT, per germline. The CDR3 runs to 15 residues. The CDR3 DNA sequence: TGTGCCAGCAGACAGACAGGGTACTTCACAGATACGCAGTATTTT. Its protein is CASRQTGYFTDTQYF.

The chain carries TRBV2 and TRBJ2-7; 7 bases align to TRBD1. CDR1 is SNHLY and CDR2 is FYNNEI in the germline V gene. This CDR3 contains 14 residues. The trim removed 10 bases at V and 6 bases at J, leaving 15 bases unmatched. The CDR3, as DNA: TGTGCCACCCAACCCAGGGCAGGGGGTGTCGAGCAGTACTTC. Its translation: CATQPRAGGVEQYF.

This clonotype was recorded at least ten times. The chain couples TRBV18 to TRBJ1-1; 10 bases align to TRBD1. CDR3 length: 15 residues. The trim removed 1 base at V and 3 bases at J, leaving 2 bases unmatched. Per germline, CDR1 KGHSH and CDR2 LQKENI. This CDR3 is CASSPRDRGDTEAFF. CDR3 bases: TGTGCCAGCTCACCACGGGACAGGGGAGACACTGAAGCTTTCTTT.

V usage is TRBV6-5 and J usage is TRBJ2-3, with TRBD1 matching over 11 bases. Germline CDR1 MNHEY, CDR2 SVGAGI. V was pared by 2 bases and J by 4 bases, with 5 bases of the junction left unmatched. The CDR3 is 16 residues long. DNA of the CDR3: TGTGCCAGCAGTTACCAGGAGGGACAGGGGGCAGATACGCAGTATTTT. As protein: CASSYQEGQGADTQYF.

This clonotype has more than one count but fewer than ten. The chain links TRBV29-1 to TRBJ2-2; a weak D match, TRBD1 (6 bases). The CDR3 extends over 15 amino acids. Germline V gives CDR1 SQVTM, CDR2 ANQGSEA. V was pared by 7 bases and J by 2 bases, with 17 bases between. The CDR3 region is CSGLEQGPNTGELFF. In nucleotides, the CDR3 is TGCAGCGGCCTAGAACAGGGTCCCAACACCGGGGAGCTGTTTTTT.

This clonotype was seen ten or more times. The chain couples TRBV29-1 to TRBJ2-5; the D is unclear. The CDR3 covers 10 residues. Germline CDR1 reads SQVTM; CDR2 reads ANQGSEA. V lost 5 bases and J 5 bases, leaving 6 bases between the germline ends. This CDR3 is CSVFFETQYF. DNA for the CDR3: TGCAGCGTTTTTTTCGAGACCCAGTACTTC.

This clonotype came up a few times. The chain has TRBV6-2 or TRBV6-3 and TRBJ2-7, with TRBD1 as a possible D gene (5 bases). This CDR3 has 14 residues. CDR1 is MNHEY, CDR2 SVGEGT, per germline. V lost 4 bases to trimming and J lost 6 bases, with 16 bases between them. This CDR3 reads CASSWGLRVPEQYF. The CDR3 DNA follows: TGTGCCAGCAGTTGGGGCCTGCGAGTTCCCGAGCAGTACTTC.

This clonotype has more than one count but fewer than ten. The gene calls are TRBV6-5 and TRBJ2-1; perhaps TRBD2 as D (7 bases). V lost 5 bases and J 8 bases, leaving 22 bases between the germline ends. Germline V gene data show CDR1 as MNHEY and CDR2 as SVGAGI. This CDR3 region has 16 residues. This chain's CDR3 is CASSQPRWGGSDEQFF. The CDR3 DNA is TGTGCCAGCAGTCAACCGAGGTGGGGGGGCAGCGATGAGCAGTTCTTC.

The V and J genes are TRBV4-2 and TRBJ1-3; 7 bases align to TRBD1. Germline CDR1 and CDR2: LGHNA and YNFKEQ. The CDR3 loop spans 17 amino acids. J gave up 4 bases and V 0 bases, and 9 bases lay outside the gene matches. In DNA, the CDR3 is TGTGCCAGCAGCCAAGATGTAGGAGGGGGCTCCGGAAACACCATATATTTT. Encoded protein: CASSQDVGGGSGNTIYF.

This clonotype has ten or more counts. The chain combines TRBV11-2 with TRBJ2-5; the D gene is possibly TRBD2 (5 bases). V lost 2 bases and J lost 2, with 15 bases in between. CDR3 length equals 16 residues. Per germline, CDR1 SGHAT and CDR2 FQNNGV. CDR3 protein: CASSLNRGQRQETQYF. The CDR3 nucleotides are TGTGCCAGCAGCTTAAATCGAGGGCAGCGACAAGAGACCCAGTACTTC.

The CDR3 protein is CASVRTGGYTGELFF. For the CDR3, the DNA is TGTGCCAGCGTAAGGACAGGGGGCTACACCGGGGAGCTGTTTTTT. The gene calls are TRBV5-5 and TRBJ2-2, with 11 bases identical to TRBD1. CDR3 size: 15 residues. J lost 3 bases, V lost 7 bases, and 5 bases had no gene match. Germline assignment: CDR1 SGHKS and CDR2 YYEKEE (reference sequence).

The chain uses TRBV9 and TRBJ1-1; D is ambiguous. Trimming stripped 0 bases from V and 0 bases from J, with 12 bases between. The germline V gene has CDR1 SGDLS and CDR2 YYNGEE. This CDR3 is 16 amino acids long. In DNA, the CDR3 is TGTGCCAGCAGCGTAGGGGAGTACAGAGTGAACACTGAAGCTTTCTTT. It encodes CASSVGEYRVNTEAFF.

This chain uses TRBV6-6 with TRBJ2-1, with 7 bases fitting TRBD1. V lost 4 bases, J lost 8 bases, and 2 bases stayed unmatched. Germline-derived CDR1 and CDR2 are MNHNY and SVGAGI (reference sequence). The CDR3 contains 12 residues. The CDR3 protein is CASSSQGDEQFF. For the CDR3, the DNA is TGTGCCAGCAGTTCCCAGGGGGATGAGCAGTTCTTC.